This T cell receptor (beta chain) was found in a study of blood T cell repertoires in COVID-19. On the study more broadly: The United States, Italy and Spain provided the acute and convalescent COVID-19 samples. From T cells, B-cell-depleted T cells, or PBMCs came the material, which was cDNA or gDNA.

Per the original data handling: The assay estimated nucleated cells by amplifying reference gene primers. TCRdb's copy holds only in-frame clones and misses some; the assay was immunoSEQ multiplex PCR. D and trimming come from the DNA, and the V and J calls and clone size come from that table. The table includes about 75,000 clones, approximately 79% detected once. With V trimmed by 7 bases and J by 7 bases, 2 bases remained unmatched. The CDR3 is made up of 12 amino acids. Sequencing was done on a sample of peripheral blood. This TCR came from a woman aged 80 or over with active or convalescent COVID-19. V gene TRBV12-3 or TRBV12-4 combines with J gene TRBJ1-4, with TRBD1 matching over 8 bases. CDR3 in amino acids: CASKDRAEKLFF. The CDR3 DNA sequence: TGTGCCAGCAAGGACAGGGCTGAAAAACTGTTTTTT.